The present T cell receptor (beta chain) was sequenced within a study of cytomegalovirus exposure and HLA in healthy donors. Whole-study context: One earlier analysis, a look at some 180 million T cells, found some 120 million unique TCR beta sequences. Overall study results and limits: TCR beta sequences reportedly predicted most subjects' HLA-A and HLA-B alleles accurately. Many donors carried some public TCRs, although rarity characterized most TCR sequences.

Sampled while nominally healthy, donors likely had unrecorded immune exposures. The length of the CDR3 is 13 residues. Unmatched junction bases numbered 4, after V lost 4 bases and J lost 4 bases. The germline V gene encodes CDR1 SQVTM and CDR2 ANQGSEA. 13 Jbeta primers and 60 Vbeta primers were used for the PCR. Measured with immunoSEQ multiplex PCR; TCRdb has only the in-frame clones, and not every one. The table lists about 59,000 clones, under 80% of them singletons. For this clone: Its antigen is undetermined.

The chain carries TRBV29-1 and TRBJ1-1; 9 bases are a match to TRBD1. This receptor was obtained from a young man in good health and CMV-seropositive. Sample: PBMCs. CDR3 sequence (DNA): TGCAGCGTTGGGGACAGGGCAGGCACTGAAGCTTTCTTT. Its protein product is CSVGDRAGTEAFF.